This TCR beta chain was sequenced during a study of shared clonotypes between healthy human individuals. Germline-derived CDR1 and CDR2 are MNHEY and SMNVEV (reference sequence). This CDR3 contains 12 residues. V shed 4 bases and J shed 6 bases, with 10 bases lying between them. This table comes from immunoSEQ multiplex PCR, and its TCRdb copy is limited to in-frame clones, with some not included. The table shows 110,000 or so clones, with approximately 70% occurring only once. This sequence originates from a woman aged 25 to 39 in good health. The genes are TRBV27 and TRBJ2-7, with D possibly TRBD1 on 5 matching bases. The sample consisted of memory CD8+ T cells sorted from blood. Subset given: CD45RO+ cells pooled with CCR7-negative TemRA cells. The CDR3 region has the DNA TGTGCCAGCAGTTCCAGGGTAGGCGAGCAGTACTTC. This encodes CASSSRVGEQYF.